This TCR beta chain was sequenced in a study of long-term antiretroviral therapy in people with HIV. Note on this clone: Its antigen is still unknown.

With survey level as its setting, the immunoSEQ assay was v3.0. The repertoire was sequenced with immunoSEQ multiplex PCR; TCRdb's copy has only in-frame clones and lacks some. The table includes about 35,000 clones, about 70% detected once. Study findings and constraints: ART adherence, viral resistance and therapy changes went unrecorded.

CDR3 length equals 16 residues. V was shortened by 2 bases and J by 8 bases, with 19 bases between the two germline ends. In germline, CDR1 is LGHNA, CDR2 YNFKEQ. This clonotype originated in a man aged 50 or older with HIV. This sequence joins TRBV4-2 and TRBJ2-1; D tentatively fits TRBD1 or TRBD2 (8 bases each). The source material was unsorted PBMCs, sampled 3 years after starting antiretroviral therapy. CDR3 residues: CASSQWTGTRFDEQFF. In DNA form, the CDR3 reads TGTGCCAGCAGCCAATGGACAGGGACTAGGTTCGATGAGCAGTTCTTC.